The 10 T cell receptor beta chains presented below share a single source sample, sequenced in a study of OX40 agonist ivuxolimab in advanced cancers. Library generation was performed with the immunoSEQ multiplex PCR assay. The table comes from immuneACCESS by way of TCRdb, which keeps in-frame sequences with V and J called. Part of the clones is missing from these tables; in studies checked, under half for an unresolved V gene and the rest for unknown reasons. The sample table records fewer than 30,000 clones; around 81% of these occur just once. Around a quarter of the sample goes to the ten largest clones. The sample consisted of CD4+ or CD8+ T cells sorted from blood, taken in a trial of the OX40 agonist ivuxolimab. The receptors derive from an adult with an advanced solid tumor such as melanoma, head and neck, liver or kidney cancer.

The gene calls are TRBV7-8 and TRBJ2-1, with D maybe TRBD2 (5 bases). V shed 5 bases and J shed 3 bases, with 8 bases lying between them. The CDR3 runs to 13 residues. The germline gives CDR1 SGHVS, CDR2 FQNEAQ. Here the CDR3 DNA reads TGTGCCAGCAGCAGGACTGACTACAATGAGCAGTTCTTC. As protein: CASSRTDYNEQFF.

This clone was seen more than once but under ten times. V usage is TRBV11-3 and J usage is TRBJ1-2; a possible D gene is TRBD1 (5 bases). Germline V gene data show CDR1 as SGHNT and CDR2 as YENEEA. The V end lost 6 bases, the J end lost 8 bases, and 16 bases lay between the germline ends. The CDR3 loop spans 13 amino acids. CDR3 protein: CASSPGWDLGYTF. In DNA form, the CDR3 reads TGTGCCAGCAGTCCAGGCTGGGACCTCGGCTACACCTTC.

This clone was recorded a few times. The V and J genes are TRBV9 and TRBJ1-2, with 7 positions matching TRBD1. Germline-derived CDR1 and CDR2 are SGDLS and YYNGEE. This CDR3 contains 16 residues. V trimming: 4 bases; J trimming: 2 bases; junction bases outside the gene matches: 11. Written as DNA, the CDR3 is TGTGCCAGCAGCCATCCCCGGGACAGCTCCAACTATGGCTACACCTTC. This translates into CASSHPRDSSNYGYTF.

The genes are TRBV7-6 and TRBJ2-2; D is possibly TRBD1 (5 bases). Deletions cut 6 bases from V and 1 base from J, with 9 bases between. Per germline, CDR1 SGHVS and CDR2 FNYEAQ. The CDR3 has 14 amino acids. The CDR3 coding sequence is TGTGCCAGCAGAGCAACAGGGAACACCGGGGAGCTGTTTTTT. Translated: CASRATGNTGELFF.

The chain joins TRBV27 to TRBJ2-7; D not resolved. CDR1 MNHEY and CDR2 SMNVEV come from the germline V gene (reference sequence). The germline V and J ends were trimmed by 4 bases and 2 bases, with 6 bases remaining between them. The CDR3 covers 12 residues. CDR3: CASSSSPYEQYF. CDR3 nucleotide sequence: TGTGCCAGCAGTTCCTCCCCCTACGAGCAGTACTTC.

The J gene is TRBJ2-7, the V gene TRBV7-8; D is undetermined. The germline V and J ends were trimmed by 1 base and 0 bases, with 10 bases remaining between them. Per germline, CDR1 SGHVS and CDR2 FQNEAQ. This CDR3 region has 15 residues. CDR3 DNA: TGTGCCAGCAGCTTAGAGGACGGCAGCTCCTACGAGCAGTACTTC. Protein product: CASSLEDGSSYEQYF.

The chain combines TRBV9 with TRBJ2-7; possibly TRBD2 for D (5 bases). The CDR3 is 15 amino acids. Looked up from germline, CDR1 is SGDLS and CDR2 is YYNGEE. Trimming pared 1 base from V and 0 bases from J, leaving 11 bases between. The CDR3 DNA sequence: TGTGCCAGCAGCGTATCGGCTAGCTTCTCCTACGAGCAGTACTTC. Translated, it gives CASSVSASFSYEQYF.

The chain links TRBV25-1 to TRBJ2-5; D might be TRBD2 (5 bases). Germline values: CDR1 MGHDK, CDR2 SYGVNS. CDR3 length: 17 residues. The V gene lost 1 base and the J gene lost 1 base, with 16 bases spanning the gap. The CDR3 DNA sequence: TGTGCCAGCAGTGAATCGAAAACCGAGGAGGTCCAAGAGACCCAGTACTTC. It is translated as CASSESKTEEVQETQYF.

The chain is built from TRBV9 and TRBJ2-7; no definite D call. The CDR3 is 15 amino acids. Trimming cost V 0 bases and J 2 bases, with 12 bases left between them. CDR1 is SGDLS, CDR2 YYNGEE, per germline. CDR3 amino acids: CASSVDGDNTYEQYF. DNA of the CDR3: TGTGCCAGCAGCGTAGATGGCGACAATACCTACGAGCAGTACTTC.

This clone was detected only once. The chain employs TRBV4-3 and TRBJ2-3; the D gene is possibly TRBD2 (6 bases). Germline loops: CDR1 LGHNA, CDR2 YSLEER. V was shortened by 1 base and J by 2 bases, with 10 bases between the two germline ends. There are 15 residues in the CDR3. The CDR3 region has the DNA TGCGCCAGCAGCCAAGGTGGGGACTTCACAGATACGCAGTATTTT. Amino acid sequence: CASSQGGDFTDTQYF.